This T cell receptor (beta chain) emerged from a study of blood T cells in healthy people across ages. This CDR3 is 16 amino acids long. Using a J-beta primer mix together with a sample-barcoded 5' primer, a second PCR was run for roughly 7 to 11 cycles. Each cDNA molecule was tagged by a template-switch adaptor with 12 random nucleotides. TCRdb ran MiXCR on the 5' RACE reads and lists one entry per CDR3 protein. This table has roughly 680,000 distinct CDR3 sequences, approximately 52% appearing once. Study findings and constraints: Getting older went along with TCR beta diversity per million T cells dropping roughly linearly. Diversity was estimated from one million T cells, and these estimates were considered underestimates.

As for this clonotype: Antigen specificity is unknown.

The TCR sequence derives from a woman over 75 in good health. Material: blood. The chain recombines TRBV21-1 with TRBJ2-2; no DNA check was done on the table's D call, TRBD2. TRBV21-1 is given as a pseudogene. CDR3: CASSKVLAGETGELFF. DNA for the CDR3: TGTGCCAGCAGCAAAGTGTTAGCGGGAGAAACCGGGGAGCTGTTTTTT.